The present T cell receptor beta chain was sequenced within a study of T-cell memory formation after mild COVID-19. General observations from the study: There was a balanced CD4/CD8 profile in clones contracting day 15 to 85, and later expanders leaned CD4+. What remained unconfirmed was the SARS-CoV-2 specificity of second-wave clones peaking on day 37. Researchers found some responding clones in pre-infection memory, a sign that cross-reactive memory joined.

There are a few counts of this clonotype. Its cognate antigen is unknown. The ends lost 1 base at V and 9 bases at J; junction bases unmatched: 6. The CDR3 has 15 amino acids. Germline CDR1 SGHRS, CDR2 YFSETQ. MiXCR, run by TCRdb on the 5' RACE reads, gives a single entry per CDR3 protein. The sample lists 450,000 to 650,000 distinct CDR3 sequences, approximately 18% occurring once. This chain links TRBV5-1 with TRBJ2-1, with 11 bases aligning to TRBD2. This clonotype was sampled from an adult woman who had mild COVID-19 (a few samples of this study predate the infection). Cell type and time point are not known. The sample comprised PBMCs or a T cell subset sorted from them (not recorded which). CDR3 nucleotides: TGCGCCAGCAGCTTGAGTCTAGCGGGGGGAGGTGAGCAGTTCTTC. This translates into CASSLSLAGGGEQFF.